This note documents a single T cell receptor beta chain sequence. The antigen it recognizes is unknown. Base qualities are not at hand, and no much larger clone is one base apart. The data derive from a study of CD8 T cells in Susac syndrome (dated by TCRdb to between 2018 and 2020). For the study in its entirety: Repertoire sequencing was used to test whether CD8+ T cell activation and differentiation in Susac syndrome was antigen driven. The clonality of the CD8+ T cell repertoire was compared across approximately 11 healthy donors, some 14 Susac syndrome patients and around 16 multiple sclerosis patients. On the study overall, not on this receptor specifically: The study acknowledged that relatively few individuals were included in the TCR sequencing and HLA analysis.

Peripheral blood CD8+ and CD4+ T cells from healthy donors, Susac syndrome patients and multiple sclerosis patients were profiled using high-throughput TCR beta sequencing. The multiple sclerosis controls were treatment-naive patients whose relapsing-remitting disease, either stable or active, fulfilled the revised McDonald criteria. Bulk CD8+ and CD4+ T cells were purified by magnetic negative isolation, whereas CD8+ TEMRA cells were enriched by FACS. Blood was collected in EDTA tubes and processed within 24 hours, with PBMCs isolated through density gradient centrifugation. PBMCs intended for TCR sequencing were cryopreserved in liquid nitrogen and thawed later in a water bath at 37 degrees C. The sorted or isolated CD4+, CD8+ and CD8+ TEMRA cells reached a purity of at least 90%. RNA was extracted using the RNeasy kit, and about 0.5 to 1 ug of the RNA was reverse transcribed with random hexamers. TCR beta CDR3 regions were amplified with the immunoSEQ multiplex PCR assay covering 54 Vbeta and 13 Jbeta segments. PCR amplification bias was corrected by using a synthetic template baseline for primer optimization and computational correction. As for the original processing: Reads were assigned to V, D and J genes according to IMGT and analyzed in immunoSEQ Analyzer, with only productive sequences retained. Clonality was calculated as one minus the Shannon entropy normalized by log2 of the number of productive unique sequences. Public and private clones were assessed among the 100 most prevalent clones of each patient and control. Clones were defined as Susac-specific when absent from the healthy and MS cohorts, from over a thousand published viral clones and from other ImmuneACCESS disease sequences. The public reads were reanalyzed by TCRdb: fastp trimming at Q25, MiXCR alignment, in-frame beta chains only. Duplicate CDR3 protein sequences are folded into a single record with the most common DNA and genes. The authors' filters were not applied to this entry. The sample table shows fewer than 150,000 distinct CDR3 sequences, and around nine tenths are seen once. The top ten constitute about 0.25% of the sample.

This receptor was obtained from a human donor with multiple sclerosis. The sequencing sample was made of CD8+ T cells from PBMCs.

The CDR3 reads as follows: CASRQGLAGSYEQYF. The sequence in DNA is TGTGCCAGCAGACAGGGACTAGCGGGATCCTACGAGCAGTACTTC. The chain is made from TRBV28 and TRBJ2-7, and TRBD2 aligns with 13 junction nucleotides. The junction shows trimming of 6 bases on V and 1 base on J, and the gene matches do not reach 3 bases of it. The germline V gene encodes CDR1 MDHEN and CDR2 SYDVKM. Taken from cysteine to phenylalanine, the CDR3 has 15 residues. The only DNA kept is the CDR3, 45 bases in frame from the first base.